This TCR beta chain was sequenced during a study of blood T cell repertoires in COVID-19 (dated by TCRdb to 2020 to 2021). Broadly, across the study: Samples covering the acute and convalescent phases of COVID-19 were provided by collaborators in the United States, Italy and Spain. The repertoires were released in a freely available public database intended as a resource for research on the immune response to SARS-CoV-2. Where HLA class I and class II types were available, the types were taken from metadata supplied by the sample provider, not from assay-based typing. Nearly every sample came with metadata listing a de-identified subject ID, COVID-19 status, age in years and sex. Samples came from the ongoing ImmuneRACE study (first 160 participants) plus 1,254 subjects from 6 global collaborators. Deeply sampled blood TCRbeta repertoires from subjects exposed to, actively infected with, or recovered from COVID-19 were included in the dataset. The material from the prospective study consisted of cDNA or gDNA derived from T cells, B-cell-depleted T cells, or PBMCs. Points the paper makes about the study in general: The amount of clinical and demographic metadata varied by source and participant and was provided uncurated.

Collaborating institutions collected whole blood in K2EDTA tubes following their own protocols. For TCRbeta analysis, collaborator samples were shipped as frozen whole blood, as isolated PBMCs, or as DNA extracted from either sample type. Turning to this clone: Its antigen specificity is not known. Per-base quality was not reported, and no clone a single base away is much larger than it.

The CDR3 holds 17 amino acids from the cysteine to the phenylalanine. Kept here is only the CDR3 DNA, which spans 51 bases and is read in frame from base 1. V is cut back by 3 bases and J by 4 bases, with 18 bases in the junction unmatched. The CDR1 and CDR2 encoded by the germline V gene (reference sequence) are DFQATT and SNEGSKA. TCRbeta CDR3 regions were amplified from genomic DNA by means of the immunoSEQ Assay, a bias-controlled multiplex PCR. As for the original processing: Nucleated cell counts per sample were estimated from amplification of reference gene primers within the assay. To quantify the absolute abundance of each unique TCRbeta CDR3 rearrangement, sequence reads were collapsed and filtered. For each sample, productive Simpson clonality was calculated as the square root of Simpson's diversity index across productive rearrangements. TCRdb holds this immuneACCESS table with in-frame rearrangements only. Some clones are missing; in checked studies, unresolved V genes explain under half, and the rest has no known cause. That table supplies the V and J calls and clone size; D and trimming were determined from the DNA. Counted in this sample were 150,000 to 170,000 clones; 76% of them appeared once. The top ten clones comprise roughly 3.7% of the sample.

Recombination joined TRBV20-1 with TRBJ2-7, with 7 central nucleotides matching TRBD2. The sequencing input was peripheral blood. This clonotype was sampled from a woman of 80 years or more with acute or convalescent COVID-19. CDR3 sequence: CSASPRLDTSGIYEQYF. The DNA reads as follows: TGCAGTGCTAGTCCTCGGCTTGACACAAGCGGGATTTACGAGCAGTACTTC.